Below are 16 T cell receptor beta chains sequenced from a single sample in a study of control samples from healthy donors and cancer patients. TCRdb's table, derived via immunoSEQ multiplex PCR, lists solely in-frame clones and lacks some. The table records over 100,000 clones, roughly 90% of them present only once. Sequencing was carried out using blood. These receptors all stem from a man in his forties in good health.

The genes are TRBV27 and TRBJ2-2; no reliable D call. V dropped 3 bases and J dropped 6 bases, with 5 bases sitting between them. Germline V gene data show CDR1 as MNHEY and CDR2 as SMNVEV (reference sequence). The length of the CDR3 is 12 residues. The CDR3: CASSLLSGELFF. CDR3 in DNA: TGTGCCAGCAGTTTGCTGTCCGGGGAGCTGTTTTTT.

The chain couples TRBV5-1 to TRBJ2-2, with D unresolved. V lost 6 bases to trimming and J lost 6 bases, with 12 bases between them. CDR1 SGHRS and CDR2 YFSETQ come from the germline V gene. The CDR3 has 13 residues. CDR3 nucleotides: TGCGCCAGCATTTCCCACCTCGCCGGGGAGCTGTTTTTT. It encodes CASISHLAGELFF.

The rearrangement links TRBV5-6 to TRBJ1-4; a weak D match, TRBD1 (5 bases). The ends were cut back, 4 bases at V and 8 bases at J, with 15 bases in the middle. Looked up from germline, CDR1 is SGHDT and CDR2 is YYEEEE. This CDR3 has 14 residues. The CDR3 spells CASSLGFKGEKLFF. The CDR3 DNA reads as TGTGCCAGCAGCCTCGGGTTTAAGGGGGAAAAACTGTTTTTT.

The chain employs TRBV5-1 and TRBJ2-3; 12 nucleotides line up with TRBD2. Germline assignment: CDR1 SGHRS and CDR2 YFSETQ. Losses at the gene ends were 6 bases for V and 1 base for J; bases not matched to a gene: 3. This CDR3 is 15 amino acids long. CDR3 coding DNA: TGCGCCAGCACTAGCGGGGGGGCTGGCACAGATACGCAGTATTTT. This sequence encodes CASTSGGAGTDTQYF.

The chain couples TRBV24-1 to TRBJ2-2; no reliable D call. CDR1 is KGHDR and CDR2 is SFDVKD in the germline V gene. The CDR3 has 13 amino acids. The V end lost 3 bases, the J end lost 4 bases, and 5 bases lay between the germline ends. The CDR3 reads CATSDISTGELFF. The DNA for the CDR3 is TGTGCCACCAGTGATATTTCCACCGGGGAGCTGTTTTTT.

The chain uses TRBV5-5 and TRBJ1-2; D remains ambiguous. V shed 1 base and J shed 2 bases, with 9 bases lying between them. CDR3 size: 14 residues. The germline gives CDR1 SGHKS, CDR2 YYEKEE (reference sequence). The DNA for the CDR3 is TGTGCCAGCAGCTTGATGGGCCCAAACTATGGCTACACCTTC. Amino acid sequence: CASSLMGPNYGYTF.

This chain joins TRBV9 and TRBJ1-1, with TRBD1 as a possible D gene (6 bases). Trimming pared 4 bases from V and 11 bases from J, leaving 21 bases between. CDR1 and CDR2 from the germline V gene are SGDLS and YYNGEE. The CDR3 is 14 amino acids. The CDR3 loop is CASSPGFAEGGAFF. The CDR3 DNA sequence: TGTGCCAGCAGCCCCGGCTTTGCCGAGGGGGGGGCTTTCTTT.

On this clone: The sample contains more than one DNA sequence encoding this CDR3. The chain carries TRBV7-9 and TRBJ2-5; D gene unclear. The CDR3 is 14 residues long. Trimming removed 1 base from V and 2 bases from J, with 8 bases in between. The germline V gene encodes CDR1 SEHNR and CDR2 FQNEAQ (reference sequence). CDR3 bases: TGTGCCAGCAGCTTAGTTTCAGGTCAAGAGACCCAGTACTTC. Protein: CASSLVSGQETQYF.

The CDR3 here is CASSFSGGDEETQYF. In nucleotides, the CDR3 is TGTGCCAGCAGCTTTTCCGGGGGGGATGAAGAGACCCAGTACTTC. The V gene is TRBV7-3, the J gene TRBJ2-5; 8 bases fit TRBD2. Unmatched junction bases numbered 6, after V lost 3 bases and J lost 3 bases. There are 15 residues in the CDR3. Per germline, CDR1 SGHTA and CDR2 FQGTGA.

The chain's CDR3 is CASSLSGGFILAKNIQYF. The CDR3 bases are TGTGCCAGCAGCTTGAGCGGGGGGTTCATATTAGCCAAAAACATTCAGTACTTC. The rearrangement links TRBV11-2 to TRBJ2-4; 9 positions agree with TRBD2. After removal of 3 bases from V and 0 bases from J, the junction contained 9 bases not matched to a gene. Germline CDR1 SGHAT, CDR2 FQNNGV. The CDR3 spans 18 residues.

V gene TRBV6-6 combines with J gene TRBJ1-3; D is possibly TRBD1 (5 bases). Germline CDR1 reads MNHNY; CDR2 reads SVGAGI (reference sequence). The ends were cut back, 10 bases at V and 5 bases at J, with 18 bases in the middle. This CDR3 region has 14 residues. CDR3 amino acids: CATRRGGDRNTIYF. CDR3 coding DNA: TGTGCCACCCGCCGCGGAGGGGATAGAAACACCATATATTTT.

V is TRBV5-1 and J is TRBJ1-5, with 7 bases that match TRBD1. The junction had 21 bases not matched to a gene; V was cut back by 7 bases and J by 2 bases. The CDR3 extends over 19 amino acids. Germline assignment: CDR1 SGHRS and CDR2 YFSETQ. As DNA, the CDR3 is TGCGCCAGCTCCATGACCCCGGGACAGCTCGATAGACGCAATCAGCCCCAGCATTTT. It is translated as CASSMTPGQLDRRNQPQHF.

V and J are TRBV15 and TRBJ2-7, with D possibly called TRBD1 or TRBD2 (6 bases each). Germline values: CDR1 LNHNV, CDR2 YYDKDF (reference sequence). The CDR3 is 15 residues long. V gave up 1 base and J gave up 7 bases, with 17 bases separating them. CDR3 sequence: CATSRASRGLGEQYF. As DNA, the CDR3 is TGTGCCACCAGCAGAGCGTCTCGGGGGCTGGGGGAGCAGTACTTC.

In its sample, this clone was seen a few times. This chain connects TRBV6-2 or TRBV6-3 to TRBJ1-1; 9 bases are shared with TRBD1. The CDR3 length is 15 residues. After removal of 5 bases from V and 0 bases from J, the junction contained 4 bases not matched to a gene. CDR1 and CDR2 from the germline V gene are MNHEY and SVGEGT. CDR3 amino acids: CASSGTGSMNTEAFF. The DNA of the CDR3 is TGTGCCAGCAGTGGGACAGGGTCGATGAACACTGAAGCTTTCTTT.

V usage is TRBV19 and J usage is TRBJ2-5; D may correspond to TRBD1 or TRBD2 (5 bases each). V lost 1 base, J lost 2 bases, and 11 bases lay in between. The germline V gene has CDR1 LNHDA and CDR2 SQIVND (reference sequence). CDR3 length: 15 amino acids. The CDR3 reads CASSIAGSGQETQYF. The CDR3 DNA reads TGTGCCAGTAGTATAGCGGGGTCAGGGCAAGAGACCCAGTACTTC.

The rearrangement links TRBV29-1 to TRBJ2-5; weak D call: TRBD1 (5 bases). This CDR3 has 15 amino acids. V lost 2 bases and J lost 5, with 18 bases in between. Germline V gene data show CDR1 as SQVTM and CDR2 as ANQGSEA. In DNA, the CDR3 is TGCAGCGTTGAAAGGGCCGACAGACCCTCGGAGACCCAGTACTTC. Encoded protein: CSVERADRPSETQYF.